The sequence of this TCR beta chain was determined in a study of CD8 T cells in Susac syndrome. Random hexamers were used to reverse transcribe roughly 0.5 to 1 ug of RNA. One entry per CDR3 protein, called by TCRdb with MiXCR from the immunoSEQ multiplex PCR reads. The sample carries 85,000 to 90,000 distinct CDR3 sequences, 85% to 95% recorded once. Specimen: CD8+ T cells from PBMCs. The receptor was isolated from a human donor in good health.

DNA of the CDR3: TGTGCCAGCAGCGAGACAGGGGACGGAAACACCATATATTTT. It specifies CASSETGDGNTIYF. V and J are TRBV9 and TRBJ1-3; 8 bases are shared with TRBD1. Germline CDR1 and CDR2: SGDLS and YYNGEE. V trimming: 3 bases; J trimming: 4 bases; junction bases outside the gene matches: 3. CDR3 length equals 14 residues. Filled out from reference TRBV9 and TRBJ1-3, the complete variable domain reads DSGVTQTPKHLITATGQRVTLRCSPRSGDLSVYWYQQSLDQGLQFLIQYYNGEERAKGNILERFSAQQFPDLHSELNLSSLELGDSALYFCASSETGDGNTIYFGEGSWLTVV.